This TCR beta chain was recorded in a study of T cell responses to AZD1222 COVID-19 vaccine. Study conclusions and caveats: Reportedly, nearly half of unique spike TCRs recognized epitopes outside B.1.351/B.1.1.7 mutations.

Data came from immunoSEQ multiplex PCR; TCRdb stores just in-frame clones and leaves some out. The profile shows about 120,000 clones, less than 90% of them singletons. As for this clone: Its matching antigen is unknown.

The germline V gene encodes CDR1 MGHRA and CDR2 YSYEKL. This CDR3 is built from 16 residues. V lost 5 bases to trimming and J lost 4 bases; unmatched junction nucleotides: 13. This receptor was obtained from an adult in good health. Here the sequenced sample was peripheral blood, taken on day 0 of AZD1222 vaccination. This chain uses TRBV4-1 with TRBJ1-2; 7 bases agree with TRBD1. CDR3 nucleotide sequence: TGCGCCAGCAGCTCCGGGAGACAGGGTCTAGGCTATGGCTACACCTTC. Amino acids: CASSSGRQGLGYGYTF.